Below, 8 T cell receptor beta chains from the same sample are listed, as sequenced in a study of T cells expressing NK-cell markers. TCRdb re-called the 5' RACE reads; one entry per CDR3 protein, DNA not given. The table lists about 260,000 distinct CDR3 sequences. Source material: blood T cells: a sorted CD56 or NKG2C T cell subset, CD4+ or CD8+ T cells, or bulk PBMC T cells (not recorded which). The receptor source for this set is a woman between 18 and 70 years old in good health.

The chain is built from TRBV12-3 or TRBV12-4 and TRBJ1-2. The CDR3 runs 14 residues. The CDR3 loop is CASSSQETVYGYTF.

This sequence joins TRBV7-2 and TRBJ2-1; TCRdb designates TRBD2, a call that cannot be tested without DNA. The CDR3 length is 15 residues. Germline CDR1 reads SGHTA; CDR2 reads FQGNSA. CDR3 protein: CASSQGLADLYEQFF.

This rearrangement joins TRBV9 to TRBJ1-2; TCRdb's assignment of TRBD1 cannot be checked, as there is no DNA. The CDR3 loop spans 15 amino acids. CDR1 and CDR2 from the germline V gene are SGDLS and YYNGEE. The CDR3 loop reads CASSAMDRFYYGYTF.

The V gene is TRBV20-1, the J gene TRBJ2-1; TCRdb gives TRBD2 as the D gene, but with no DNA this cannot be confirmed. Looked up from germline, CDR1 is DFQATT and CDR2 is SNEGSKA (reference sequence). The CDR3 length is 14 residues. The CDR3 protein is CSATSSGGYNEQFF.

The chain has TRBV7-9 and TRBJ2-1; TCRdb returns TRBD1, unconfirmable since there is no DNA. The CDR3 covers 15 residues. Germline V gene data show CDR1 as SEHNR and CDR2 as FQNEAQ (reference sequence). This CDR3 is CASSAPGQGANEQFF.

V gene TRBV6-6 combines with J gene TRBJ2-3; the D gene TCRdb calls, TRBD2, cannot be checked with no DNA. Germline CDR1 and CDR2: MNHNY and SVGAGI (reference sequence). There are 11 residues in the CDR3. CDR3 region: CASKREDTQYF.

The V gene is TRBV6-2 or TRBV6-3, the J gene TRBJ2-5; the D call from TCRdb, TRBD2, cannot be confirmed without DNA. The CDR3 totals 13 residues. Germline V lookup: CDR1 MNHEY, CDR2 SVGEGT. The CDR3 sequence: CASRRTAKETQYF.

The chain links TRBV7-2 to TRBJ2-7. This CDR3 region has 12 residues. CDR1 is SGHTA, CDR2 FQGNSA, per germline. CDR3 loop: CASSHSSYEQYF.